These T cell receptor beta chains were read from a single sample in a study of blood T cell repertoires in COVID-19. TCRdb keeps only in-frame clones here, not all; method: immunoSEQ multiplex PCR. The sample lists under 300,000 clones; around nine tenths were seen once. The sample consisted of peripheral blood. The source is a woman in her seventies with COVID-19, enrolled during active disease. CDR3s include the opening cysteine and the closing phenylalanine or tryptophan. D genes are given only for firm matches. Clone size is stated in some rows and not others, as once, few, many or a class when expanded.

15,TRBD1,few,TRBJ2-1,TRBV6-4,TGTGCCAGCAGTGAGGGGACAGGGGCCCCCAATGAGCAGTTCTTC,CASSEGTGAPNEQFF
13,.,.,TRBJ2-7,TRBV6-5,TGTGCCAGCAGTTCGGACACCTCCTACGAGCAGTACTTC,CASSSDTSYEQYF
16,TRBD2,.,TRBJ2-2,TRBV6-2/TRBV6-3,TGTGCCAGCAGTTACTCCCAGCGGGGTAGCACCGGGGAGCTGTTTTTT,CASSYSQRGSTGELFF
15,TRBD1,.,TRBJ1-2,TRBV5-6,TGTGCCAGCAGCTTTGAGGGACAGGCAAACTATGGCTACACCTTC,CASSFEGQANYGYTF
15,.,.,TRBJ1-3,TRBV28,TGTGCCAGCAGTCCCCTTCAGGGGCACGGAAACACCATATATTTT,CASSPLQGHGNTIYF
14,.,.,TRBJ1-1,TRBV30,TGTGCGGCAAAGAGTCGGACAGACAACACTGAAGCTTTCTTT,CAAKSRTDNTEAFF
17,TRBD1,.,TRBJ1-2,TRBV28,TGTGCCAGCAGTTCCGGGGCGGACAGGGGGCGAAAGAATGGCTACACCTTC,CASSSGADRGRKNGYTF
16,TRBD1,few,TRBJ1-2,TRBV3-1/TRBV3-2,TGTGCCAGCAGCCACCGGGACAGGACTTCTAACTATGGCTACACCTTC,CASSHRDRTSNYGYTF
14,.,.,TRBJ1-5,TRBV30,TGTGCCTGGAGTTACCGGGGGGGGAATCAGCCCCAGCATTTT,CAWSYRGGNQPQHF
18,TRBD1,.,TRBJ2-5,TRBV7-9,TGTGCCAGCAGCACGACAGGGTTCGGACTCTGGAGGCAAGAGACCCAGTACTTC,CASSTTGFGLWRQETQYF
14,.,.,TRBJ1-1,TRBV5-8,TGTGCCAGCAGCGCCCAGGGGCTGAACACTGAAGCTTTCTTT,CASSAQGLNTEAFF
14,.,.,TRBJ2-1,TRBV6-5,TGTGCCACCTCAACCATAAACATCAACAATGAGCAGTTCTTC,CATSTININNEQFF
19,TRBD1,.,TRBJ1-2,TRBV4-1,TGCGCCAGCAGCCACTCACTCATTTCGGACAGGGGCCTTAACTATGGCTACACCTTC,CASSHSLISDRGLNYGYTF
13,.,few,TRBJ1-1,TRBV27,TGTGCCAGCAGTTTGAGGGTCTACACTGAAGCTTTCTTT,CASSLRVYTEAFF
19,TRBD2,.,TRBJ2-4,TRBV6-6,TGTGCCAGCAGTCCACAGACTAGCGGGGGGACCTTAGCCAAAAACATTCAGTACTTC,CASSPQTSGGTLAKNIQYF
15,.,.,TRBJ1-2,TRBV28,TGTGCCAGCAGCCCACCGAGGCAGGGATCCTATGGCTACACCTTC,CASSPPRQGSYGYTF
12,.,.,TRBJ1-5,TRBV11-2,TGTGCCAGCAGCACAGGGTCTCAGCCCCAGCATTTT,CASSTGSQPQHF
16,TRBD1,.,TRBJ1-2,TRBV5-1,TGCGCCAGCAGCTCCCCTCCGGGACAGGGAAACTATGGCTACACCTTC,CASSSPPGQGNYGYTF
17,.,.,TRBJ1-5,TRBV19,TGTGCCAGTAGTATAGGAGGTGGGAGGGTCCGTGATCAGCCCCAGCATTTT,CASSIGGGRVRDQPQHF
16,.,.,TRBJ1-6,TRBV7-9,TGTGCCAGCCCCTCGGAGACCCTAGAGAATAATTCACCCCTCCACTTT,CASPSETLENNSPLHF
17,TRBD1,.,TRBJ2-5,TRBV7-9,TGTGCCAGCAGCTTAGAGAGCGGACAGGGAGAGGAAGAGACCCAGTACTTC,CASSLESGQGEEETQYF
15,TRBD2,few,TRBJ2-3,TRBV3-1/TRBV3-2,TGTGCCAGCAGCCGCGCTAGCGGGGGTTCAGATACGCAGTATTTT,CASSRASGGSDTQYF
15,.,.,TRBJ1-5,TRBV27,TGTGCCAGCAGTTTCATGGCAGGGTTGAATCAGCCCCAGCATTTT,CASSFMAGLNQPQHF
14,.,.,TRBJ2-7,TRBV5-1,TGCGCCAGCAGCTTGGCCCCCGTCCAGGACGAGCAGTACTTC,CASSLAPVQDEQYF
15,.,.,TRBJ1-1,TRBV7-8,TGTGCCAGCAGCCCCCTGCGCAGGATGAACACTGAAGCTTTCTTT,CASSPLRRMNTEAFF
14,TRBD2,.,TRBJ2-7,TRBV9,TGTGCCAGCAGCCCCGGACTAGCCGGGTACGAGCAGTACTTC,CASSPGLAGYEQYF
20,TRBD2,.,TRBJ2-3,TRBV24-1,TGTGCCACCAGTGAGAAGACAGGGGACTTAGCGGGGGGCACCACAGATACGCAGTATTTT,CATSEKTGDLAGGTTDTQYF
14,TRBD1,.,TRBJ1-1,TRBV2,TGTGCCAGCAGGCCCAGACAGGGTGGTACTGAAGCTTTCTTT,CASRPRQGGTEAFF
14,.,.,TRBJ1-1,TRBV27,TGTGCCAGCAGTTTGTCGCGATTGAACACTGAAGCTTTCTTT,CASSLSRLNTEAFF
14,.,.,TRBJ1-5,TRBV2,TGTGCCAGCAGAACAGAGAGGGGCAATCAGCCCCAGCATTTT,CASRTERGNQPQHF
17,TRBD1,once,TRBJ1-2,TRBV4-1,TGCGCCAGCAGCCAAGCCGGGGCGGTAGGGGGCTATTATGGCTACACCTTC,CASSQAGAVGGYYGYTF
15,.,.,TRBJ1-2,TRBV6-2/TRBV6-3,TGTGCCAGCAGTCAGGGGCGCCAGCTGAACTATGGCTACACCTTC,CASSQGRQLNYGYTF
14,.,.,TRBJ2-5,TRBV6-6,TGTGCCAGCAGGGGTAGCGCGTACCAAGAGACCCAGTACTTC,CASRGSAYQETQYF
15,.,.,TRBJ2-5,TRBV7-2,TGTGCCAGCAGCTTATTGCGGCGAGGAGGAGAGACCCAGTACTTC,CASSLLRRGGETQYF
14,.,.,TRBJ1-2,TRBV5-1,TGCGCCAGCCGGAGAGGACAAGTGGATTATGGCTACACCTTC,CASRRGQVDYGYTF
13,.,.,TRBJ2-3,TRBV12-3/TRBV12-4,TGTGCCAGCGGGCAATCTAAGGGGAATACGCAGTATTTT,CASGQSKGNTQYF
13,.,.,TRBJ1-1,TRBV10-3,TGTGCCATCAGTTCCACACCGAACACTGAAGCTTTCTTT,CAISSTPNTEAFF
14,TRBD1,.,TRBJ2-5,TRBV30,TGTGCCTGGATCCTACAGGGGATTCAAGAGACCCAGTACTTC,CAWILQGIQETQYF
14,.,few,TRBJ1-5,TRBV6-5,TGTGCCAGCAGCCCCGGGGGGGGCAATCAGCCCCAGCATTTT,CASSPGGGNQPQHF
14,TRBD2,.,TRBJ2-3,TRBV27,TGTGCCAGCAGTGGGGCTAGCGGCCTGGATACGCAGTATTTT,CASSGASGLDTQYF
15,TRBD2,.,TRBJ2-7,TRBV6-5,TGTGCCAGCAAAACTAGCGGGGGACCCGACTACGAGCAGTACTTC,CASKTSGGPDYEQYF
15,TRBD2,.,TRBJ2-3,TRBV2,TGTGCCAGCAGCCCCCTCCGGGGGGGCACAGATACGCAGTATTTT,CASSPLRGGTDTQYF
13,.,once,TRBJ2-7,TRBV12-3/TRBV12-4,TGTGCCAGCAGCCCCACAGGGTTGCACGAGCAGTACTTC,CASSPTGLHEQYF
16,.,.,TRBJ1-4,TRBV19,TGTGCCAGTAAATGGACTACGAGGGGCACTAATGAAAAACTGTTTTTT,CASKWTTRGTNEKLFF
17,.,.,TRBJ1-6,TRBV5-1,TGCGCCAGCAGCCTAATCCCCGCGGGGGGGTCGCAATCACCCCTCCACTTT,CASSLIPAGGSQSPLHF
16,TRBD2,.,TRBJ2-5,TRBV4-1,TGCGCCAGCAGCCAAGGGCCTAGCGGGGGTCAAGAGACCCAGTACTTC,CASSQGPSGGQETQYF
15,.,once,TRBJ1-6,TRBV19,TGTGCCAGTAGTGGAACAGGGCTTTATAATTCACCCCTCCACTTT,CASSGTGLYNSPLHF
16,TRBD1,once,TRBJ2-2,TRBV5-4,TGTGCCAGCAGCTTGGGGGACAGGGGATTCACCGGGGAGCTGTTTTTT,CASSLGDRGFTGELFF
14,TRBD2,.,TRBJ2-1,TRBV27,TGTGCGACGGGGACTAGCGGACCTTACAATGAGCAGTTCTTC,CATGTSGPYNEQFF
16,TRBD2,.,TRBJ2-5,TRBV5-6,TGTGCCAGCAGCTTTAAGGCGGGGGGGGACTCACTGACCCAGTACTTC,CASSFKAGGDSLTQYF
14,TRBD1,few,TRBJ2-7,TRBV9,TGTGCCAGCAGCGTAGCTCGACAGGGTGGCGAGCAGTACTTC,CASSVARQGGEQYF
14,.,.,TRBJ2-7,TRBV2,TGTGCCAGCAGTGAAACGGGGTTTTCCTACGAGCAGTACTTC,CASSETGFSYEQYF
16,TRBD1,.,TRBJ2-7,TRBV5-1,TGCGCCAGCAGCTTGGAGGGGACAGTTACCTCCTACGAGCAGTACTTC,CASSLEGTVTSYEQYF
15,.,few,TRBJ2-2,TRBV9,TGTGCCAGCAGCGTAGGCGGGGGCCCCGGGGGGGAGCTGTTTTTT,CASSVGGGPGGELFF
16,TRBD2,.,TRBJ2-3,TRBV3-1/TRBV3-2,TGTGCCAGCAGCCAAGGGGCTAGCGGGCCAACAGATACGCAGTATTTT,CASSQGASGPTDTQYF
18,TRBD1,.,TRBJ1-1,TRBV19,TGTGCCAGTAGTATAGCGGCCCTGGGACAGGCTCGACGAACTGAAGCTTTCTTT,CASSIAALGQARRTEAFF
16,TRBD1,.,TRBJ2-5,TRBV5-1,TGCGCCAGCAGCTTGGCTGCGACAGGGGTTCAAGAGACCCAGTACTTC,CASSLAATGVQETQYF
14,.,.,TRBJ2-7,TRBV7-2,TGTGCCAGCAGCCCCCAGGGCAGCTCCTACGAGCAGTACTTC,CASSPQGSSYEQYF
17,.,.,TRBJ1-6,TRBV10-2,TGCGCCAGCACCTTACGGGTCGAGGGCTCCTATAATTCACCCCTCCACTTT,CASTLRVEGSYNSPLHF
13,TRBD1,.,TRBJ1-1,TRBV29-1,TGCAGCGTTGAACAGGACAGGGACACTGAAGCTTTCTTT,CSVEQDRDTEAFF